One and the same sample provided the 24 T cell receptor beta chains below, sequenced in a study of T cells in Graves' hyperthyroidism and ophthalmopathy. RNA transcripts served as the template for amplifying TCR beta CDR3 regions. The primer set for the first-round RT-PCR of the TCR CDR3 was HTBI. TCRdb recomputed calls from the multiplex PCR reads with MiXCR, one row per CDR3 protein. The table lists 550,000 to 700,000 distinct CDR3 sequences, 40% to 55% of them singletons, with around 19% in the top ten. The sequencing sample was made of peripheral blood or thyroid tissue (not recorded which). The origin of the receptors is an adult woman with Graves' disease, either hyperthyroidism or ophthalmopathy (not recorded which).

In the case of this clonotype: A much larger clonotype is one base distant, so this may be a read error. This chain links TRBV15 with TRBJ1-6; 8 bases fit TRBD1. The CDR3 length is 16 residues. CDR1 LNHNV and CDR2 YYDKDF come from the germline V gene (reference sequence). The V segment lost 5 bases and the J segment 6 bases; nucleotides outside the gene matches: 9. The CDR3 bases are TGTGCCACCAGCCAAAGCAGGGGGCGAGTTAATTCACCCCTCCACTTT. Translated, it gives CATSQSRGRVNSPLHF. The full variable domain, its missing parts supplied by reference TRBV15 and TRBJ1-6, is DAMVIQNPRYQVTQFGKPVTLSCSQTLNHNVMYWYQQKSSQAPKLLFHYYDKDFNNEADTPDNFQSRRPNTSFCFLDIRSPGLGDTAMYLCATSQSRGRVNSPLHFGNGTRLTVT.

Note on this clonotype: One junction end does not reproduce the germline sequence, and a read error may be involved. J is TRBJ2-7 and V is TRBV10-3; D is possibly TRBD1 (6 bases). Germline V gene data show CDR1 as ENHRY and CDR2 as SYGVKD. CDR3 length: 14 amino acids. The CDR3 reads CASSLARQAYEQYF. CDR3 nucleotide sequence: TGTGCCAGCAGTCTAGCCCGACAGGCCTACGAGCAGTACTTC.

In this sample, this clonotype turned up a few times. This rearrangement joins TRBV20-1 to TRBJ1-3; D gene unclear. From germline, CDR1 is DFQATT and CDR2 SNEGSKA (reference sequence). The CDR3 totals 11 residues. V was shortened by 3 bases and J by 3 bases, with 3 bases between the two germline ends. CDR3 coding DNA: TGCAGTGCTAGTGATGGAAACACCATATATTTT. Residues: CSASDGNTIYF.

CDR3 region: CASTQEKQGAAGYTF. Written as DNA, the CDR3 is TGTGCCAGCACCCAGGAAAAACAGGGGGCCGCTGGCTACACCTTC. V gene TRBV11-2 combines with J gene TRBJ1-2, with TRBD1 matching over 9 bases. The CDR3 totals 15 residues. The V gene end was trimmed by 7 bases and the J gene end by 7 bases; junction bases not matched to a gene: 13. Germline CDR1 reads SGHAT; CDR2 reads FQNNGV.

Only a few counts were recorded for this clonotype. This chain's CDR3 is CASSRADSTTEAFF. CDR3 nucleotide sequence: TGTGCCAGCTCAAGAGCGGACAGCACCACTGAAGCTTTCTTT. V usage is TRBV18 and J usage is TRBJ1-1; weak D call: TRBD1 (6 bases). V was cut by 5 bases and J by 4 bases, with 14 bases left in between. Looked up from germline, CDR1 is KGHSH and CDR2 is LQKENI. The CDR3 is 14 amino acids.

This clonotype was observed many times. The conserved final phenylalanine or tryptophan is absent from the CDR3, which likely points to a read error. No DNA is shown, since the ends of the CDR3 on it are uncertain; the CDR3 is the one TCRdb lists. J is TRBJ1-4 and V is TRBV10-3; the table's D call, TRBD1, was not checked against the DNA. Ends included, the CDR3 has 12 residues. CDR1 and CDR2 from the germline V gene are ENHRY and SYGVKD. The CDR3 sequence is CAISALRGRTDY.

This clonotype was counted between two and nine times. CDR3 region: CASRGGSNSGNTIYF. In DNA form, the CDR3 reads TGTGCCAGCCGTGGAGGCTCAAACTCTGGAAACACCATATATTTT. The V gene is TRBV28, the J gene TRBJ1-3; D is undetermined. With 8 bases removed from V and 0 bases from J, the gap between germline ends came to 14 bases. This CDR3 region has 15 residues. Germline V CDR1 and CDR2: MDHEN, SYDVKM.

V is TRBV10-3 and J is TRBJ1-1; TRBD1 might be the D (6 bases). The CDR3 totals 12 residues. Germline V CDR1 and CDR2: ENHRY, SYGVKD. The V end was cut by 8 bases, the J end by 4 bases, with 11 bases between. In DNA form, the CDR3 reads TGTGCCATCTCGAGGGGGACCACTGAAGCTTTCTTT. It specifies CAISRGTTEAFF.

The sample holds a few counts of this clonotype. CDR3 amino acids: CASSADRGGNSPLHF. CDR3 in DNA: TGTGCCAGCAGTGCCGACAGGGGTGGAAATTCACCCCTCCACTTT. The chain employs TRBV25-1 and TRBJ1-6, with 8 bases aligning to TRBD1. This CDR3 contains 15 residues. The junction had 6 bases not matched to a gene; V was cut back by 4 bases and J by 7 bases. Germline CDR1 and CDR2: MGHDK and SYGVNS.

The CDR3 sequence is CAISEEGGEKLFF. DNA of the CDR3: TGTGCCATCAGTGAGGAGGGAGGTGAAAAACTGTTTTTT. This chain connects TRBV10-3 to TRBJ1-4; no reliable D call. Deletions cut 2 bases from V and 7 bases from J, with 8 bases between. Germline V lookup: CDR1 ENHRY, CDR2 SYGVKD. The length of the CDR3 is 13 residues.

The gene calls are TRBV11-2 and TRBJ2-2; no reliable D call. V gave up 6 bases and J gave up 4 bases, with 9 bases separating them. This CDR3 has 13 residues. Germline-derived CDR1 and CDR2 are SGHAT and FQNNGV. CDR3 residues: CASSPESTGELFF. The CDR3, as DNA: TGTGCCAGCAGTCCGGAGAGCACCGGGGAGCTGTTTTTT.

The chain couples TRBV5-1 to TRBJ2-5; 10 bases map to TRBD1. The CDR3 has 15 residues. The germline V gene encodes CDR1 SGHRS and CDR2 YFSETQ. J gave up 5 bases and V 4 bases, and 8 bases lay outside the gene matches. The CDR3 nucleotides read TGCGCCAGCAGCCGGACAGGGGGAATAGGGGAGACCCAGTACTTC. Translated: CASSRTGGIGETQYF.

The rearrangement links TRBV10-2 to TRBJ1-1; D call uncertain. Looked up from germline, CDR1 is WSHSY and CDR2 is SAAADI. CDR3 length: 14 residues. V gave up 2 bases and J gave up 5 bases, with 12 bases separating them. Here the CDR3 DNA reads TGCGCCAGCAGTGAGGTTGAGCAATGGACTGAAGCTTTCTTT. This sequence encodes CASSEVEQWTEAFF.

This clonotype has ten or more counts. V usage is TRBV7-2 and J usage is TRBJ2-7, with D possibly being TRBD2 (5 bases). The germline V gene encodes CDR1 SGHTA and CDR2 FQGNSA. V was trimmed by 5 bases and J by 2 bases, leaving 19 bases between them. The CDR3 is made up of 16 amino acids. The CDR3 here is CASSPRVAGWAYEQYF. In DNA, the CDR3 is TGTGCCAGCAGCCCCCGGGTGGCGGGTTGGGCCTACGAGCAGTACTTC.

About this clonotype itself: Since a much larger clone is just one base distant, this may be a read error. The chain is built from TRBV11-2 and TRBJ2-7; D remains ambiguous. Germline-derived CDR1 and CDR2 are SGHAT and FQNNGV. V was shortened by 6 bases and J by 9 bases, with 18 bases between the two germline ends. There are 13 residues in the CDR3. The chain's CDR3 is CASRSNILHGQYF. In nucleotides, the CDR3 is TGTGCCAGCAGGTCAAATATTCTTCACGGGCAGTACTTC.

This clonotype appeared a few times. The chain recombines TRBV28 with TRBJ2-7, with TRBD1 matching 9 bases. This CDR3 has 14 amino acids. Germline V gene lookup returns CDR1 MDHEN and CDR2 SYDVKM. The V segment lost 7 bases and the J segment 5 bases; nucleotides outside the gene matches: 9. CDR3: CASTSQDRGDEQYF. In nucleotides, the CDR3 is TGTGCCAGCACGAGTCAGGACAGGGGTGACGAGCAGTACTTC.

This clonotype was counted between two and nine times. The chain carries TRBV5-1 and TRBJ1-4, with 7 positions matching TRBD1. The CDR3 is made up of 14 amino acids. V lost 5 bases and J lost 7; bases outside the gene matches: 8. The germline CDR1 and CDR2 sequences are SGHRS and YFSETQ. The CDR3 coding sequence is TGCGCCAGCAGACCAACAGGGGCGCCTGAAAAACTGTTTTTT. Translating gives CASRPTGAPEKLFF.

This chain links TRBV5-1 with TRBJ1-1; a weak D match, TRBD1 (5 bases). The germline CDR1 and CDR2 sequences are SGHRS and YFSETQ. The CDR3 runs 14 residues. Trimming left V 7 bases short and J 2 bases short, with 15 bases between. CDR3 sequence: CASSRGAVNTEAFF. In nucleotides, the CDR3 is TGCGCCAGCTCCCGAGGGGCGGTCAACACTGAAGCTTTCTTT.

This clonotype was counted a single time. V and J are TRBV6-1 and TRBJ2-3; D might be TRBD1 or TRBD2, each matching 5 bases. The CDR3 loop spans 14 amino acids. Germline V gene sequence: CDR1 MNHNS, CDR2 SASEGT. Trimming removed 4 bases at V and 5 bases at J, with 13 bases between. CDR3 DNA: TGTGCCAGCAGTGCGAACTGGGGACGAGATACGCAGTATTTT. Translated, it gives CASSANWGRDTQYF.

This clonotype turned up a few times. The chain joins TRBV5-8 to TRBJ2-3; no clear D. With 4 bases removed from V and 4 bases from J, the gap between germline ends came to 13 bases. Germline V gene lookup returns CDR1 SGHTS and CDR2 YDEGEE. The CDR3 has 14 residues. The CDR3 spells CASSPSDAPDTQYF. The CDR3 region has the DNA TGTGCCAGCAGCCCCTCGGACGCGCCAGATACGCAGTATTTT.

This chain connects TRBV4-3 to TRBJ1-2, with TRBD1 identical over 7 bases. The ends lost 4 bases at V and 4 bases at J; junction bases unmatched: 6. Germline lookup yields CDR1 LGHNA and CDR2 YSLEER. This CDR3 has 14 residues. This CDR3 is CASSLQQGPYGYTF. The CDR3 DNA reads as TGCGCCAGCAGCCTGCAACAGGGGCCCTATGGCTACACCTTC.

In this sample, this clonotype turned up many times. The chain is built from TRBV11-2 and TRBJ2-5, with no clear D. The CDR3 runs to 12 residues. CDR1 and CDR2 from the germline V gene are SGHAT and FQNNGV. V lost 0 bases and J 3 bases, leaving 2 bases between the germline ends. DNA for the CDR3: TGTGCCAGCAGCTTAGATAAAGAGACCCAGTACTTC. Residues: CASSLDKETQYF.

This clonotype turned up a few times. The CDR3 protein is CASSPPGVGRPSETEAFF. The CDR3 DNA is TGTGCCAGCTCACCACCGGGAGTCGGTAGGCCCTCGGAAACTGAAGCTTTCTTT. V usage is TRBV9 and J usage is TRBJ1-1; D call uncertain. This CDR3 has 18 residues. Germline values: CDR1 SGDLS, CDR2 YYNGEE. Trimming took off 7 bases at V and 5 bases at J, with 30 bases between the two ends.

This clonotype occurred many times. The chain joins TRBV6-5 to TRBJ1-6; D gene uncertain. In germline, CDR1 is MNHEY, CDR2 SVGAGI. The CDR3 totals 17 residues. V was trimmed by 0 bases and J by 9 bases, leaving 18 bases between them. CDR3 DNA sequence: TGTGCCAGCAGTTACTCGTATCTGGGGTTAGAGGGTTCACCCCTCCACTTT. The encoded protein is CASSYSYLGLEGSPLHF.